The text below deals with one T cell receptor (beta chain). No antigen is known for it. Sequencing relied on a cDNA template that was reverse transcribed from extracted RNA. Using immunoSEQ multiplex PCR, the repertoire was profiled, and TCRdb retains in-frame clones only, with some absent. The sample shows 150,000 to 200,000 clones, 67% of them seen only once. The entry originates in a study of CD8+ T cells in alopecia areata. Study background: A regimen of oral tofacitinib, 5 to 10 mg twice daily, was given to treated patients. People stayed on tofacitinib for 6 to 18 months, then stopped the drug for 6 months. General study findings and limits: An increase in clonality over normal scalp was evident in lesional scalp, especially alopecia totalis/universalis.

The CDR3 extends over 14 amino acids. Germline values: CDR1 SGHKS, CDR2 YYEKEE (reference sequence). V was cut by 4 bases and J by 3 bases, with 14 bases left in between. It was from alopecia areata patients that lesional scalp punch biopsies and peripheral blood were collected. The starting material was CD8+ T cells sorted from blood, obtained at week 0. This TCR was sampled from a human donor with alopecia areata. This sequence joins TRBV5-5 and TRBJ2-7; the D is unclear. The CDR3 protein is CASSLTATYYEQYF. CDR3 nucleotide sequence: TGTGCCAGCAGCCTCACCGCGACGTACTACGAGCAGTACTTC.